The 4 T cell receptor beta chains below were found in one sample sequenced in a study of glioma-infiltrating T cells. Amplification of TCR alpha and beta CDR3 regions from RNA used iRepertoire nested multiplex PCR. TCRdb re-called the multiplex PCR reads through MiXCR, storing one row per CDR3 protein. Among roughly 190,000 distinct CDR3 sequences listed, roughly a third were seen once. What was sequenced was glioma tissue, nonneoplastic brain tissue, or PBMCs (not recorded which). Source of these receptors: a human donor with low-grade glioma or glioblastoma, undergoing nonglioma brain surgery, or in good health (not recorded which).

The CDR3 region is CASSQGSGSSSEQFF. The CDR3 bases are TGCGCCAGCAGCCAAGGATCAGGGAGTTCTAGTGAGCAGTTCTTC. The chain employs TRBV4-3 and TRBJ2-1; D tentatively fits TRBD1 or TRBD2 (5 bases each). The CDR3 runs to 15 residues. CDR1 is LGHNA, CDR2 YSLEER, per germline. V dropped 1 base and J dropped 9 bases, with 16 bases sitting between them.

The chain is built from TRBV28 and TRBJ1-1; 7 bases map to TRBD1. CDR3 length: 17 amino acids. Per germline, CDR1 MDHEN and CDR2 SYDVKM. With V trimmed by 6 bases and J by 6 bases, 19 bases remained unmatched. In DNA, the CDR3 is TGTGCCAGCAGGGGGCCAGGGGGGGCAGGCATCGTCGCTGAAGCTTTCTTT. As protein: CASRGPGGAGIVAEAFF.

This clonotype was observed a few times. The CDR3 DNA reads as TGCGCCAGCAGCCAGGTCGGACAGGCGAACACTGAAGCTTTCTTT. It is translated as CASSQVGQANTEAFF. The chain links TRBV4-3 to TRBJ1-1; TRBD1 matches at 7 bases. V trimming: 3 bases; J trimming: 1 base; junction bases outside the gene matches: 5. The V gene's germline CDR1 is LGHNA and CDR2 YSLEER. This CDR3 contains 15 residues.

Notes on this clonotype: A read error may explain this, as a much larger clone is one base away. The CDR3 nucleotides read TGCGTCAGCAGAACTGAGGGGACCCAGTACTTC. Amino acid sequence: CVSRTEGTQYF. The V gene is TRBV5-1, the J gene TRBJ2-5; perhaps TRBD2 as D (5 bases). Germline V lookup: CDR1 SGHRS, CDR2 YFSETQ. This CDR3 is 11 amino acids long.